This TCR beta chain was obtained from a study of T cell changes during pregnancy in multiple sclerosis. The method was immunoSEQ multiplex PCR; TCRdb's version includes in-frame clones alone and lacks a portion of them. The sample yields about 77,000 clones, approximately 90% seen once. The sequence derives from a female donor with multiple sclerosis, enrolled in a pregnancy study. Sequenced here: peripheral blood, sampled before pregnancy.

The CDR3 is CASRPLGLPGSGNTIYF. DNA for the CDR3: TGCGCCAGCAGACCCTTGGGACTTCCGGGATCTGGAAACACCATATATTTT. The gene calls are TRBV4-1 and TRBJ1-3; a possible D gene is TRBD1 (5 bases). V lost 6 bases and J lost 1, with 19 bases in between. The CDR3 is 17 amino acids. Germline V CDR1 and CDR2: MGHRA, YSYEKL.